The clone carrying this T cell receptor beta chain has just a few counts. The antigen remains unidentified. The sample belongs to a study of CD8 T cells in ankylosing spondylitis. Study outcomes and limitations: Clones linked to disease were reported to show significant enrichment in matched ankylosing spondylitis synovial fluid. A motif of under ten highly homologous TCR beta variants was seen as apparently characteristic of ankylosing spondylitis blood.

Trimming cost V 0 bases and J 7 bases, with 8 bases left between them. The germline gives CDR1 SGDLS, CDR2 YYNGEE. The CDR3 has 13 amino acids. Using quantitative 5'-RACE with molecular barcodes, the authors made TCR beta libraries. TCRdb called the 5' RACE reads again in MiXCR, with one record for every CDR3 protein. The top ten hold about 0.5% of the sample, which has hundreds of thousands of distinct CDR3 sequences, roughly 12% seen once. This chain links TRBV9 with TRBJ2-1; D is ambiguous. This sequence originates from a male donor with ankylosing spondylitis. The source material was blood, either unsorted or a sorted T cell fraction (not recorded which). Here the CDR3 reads CASSVGRSNEQFF. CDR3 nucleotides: TGTGCCAGCAGCGTAGGGCGCTCGAATGAGCAGTTCTTC. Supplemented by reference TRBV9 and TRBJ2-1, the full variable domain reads DSGVTQTPKHLITATGQRVTLRCSPRSGDLSVYWYQQSLDQGLQFLIQYYNGEERAKGNILERFSAQQFPDLHSELNLSSLELGDSALYFCASSVGRSNEQFFGPGTRLTVL.